This T cell receptor beta chain came from a study of cytomegalovirus exposure and HLA in healthy donors. Study results and limitations: Cytomegalovirus status was reportedly diagnosed by the classifier with high sensitivity and specificity.

Germline-derived CDR1 and CDR2 are KGHSH and LQKENI. This CDR3 spans 17 amino acids. Deletions cut 3 bases from V and 0 bases from J, with 14 bases between. TCRdb's copy holds only in-frame clones and misses some; the assay was immunoSEQ multiplex PCR. The sample records 55,000 to 70,000 clones, just under 95% being singletons. With respect to this clone: What it binds is not known.

The donors were members of the roughly 130-subject validation cohort (separate from the roughly 700-subject first cohort). The sample was PBMCs. The receptor was isolated from a man younger than 35 in good health and CMV-seronegative. The V and J genes are TRBV18 and TRBJ2-2; tentatively, D is TRBD1 (6 bases). The CDR3 region is CASSPGQQITNTGELFF. The CDR3 DNA follows: TGTGCCAGCTCACCCGGACAGCAGATAACGAACACCGGGGAGCTGTTTTTT.